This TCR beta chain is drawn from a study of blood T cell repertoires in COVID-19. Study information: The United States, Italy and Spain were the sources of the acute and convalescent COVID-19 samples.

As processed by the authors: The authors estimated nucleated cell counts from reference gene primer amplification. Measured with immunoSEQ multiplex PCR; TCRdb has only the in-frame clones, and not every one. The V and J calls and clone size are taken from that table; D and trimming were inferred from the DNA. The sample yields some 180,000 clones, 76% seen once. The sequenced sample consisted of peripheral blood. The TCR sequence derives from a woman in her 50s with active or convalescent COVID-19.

The CDR3 region has the DNA TGTGCCAGCAGCTTCCAGGGAGGGAGAGCTAATGAAAAACTGTTTTTT. Amino acid sequence: CASSFQGGRANEKLFF. This chain connects TRBV5-8 to TRBJ1-4, with D perhaps matching TRBD1 (5 bases). The CDR3 has 16 amino acids. Per the germline V gene, CDR1 is SGHTS and CDR2 is YDEGEE. Trimming took off 2 bases at V and 3 bases at J, with 14 bases between the two ends. Variable domain in full (rest from reference TRBV5-8 and TRBJ1-4): EAGVTQSPTHLIKTRGQQATLRCSPISGHTSVYWYQQALGLGLQFLLWYDEGEERNRGNFPPRFSGRQFPNYSSELNVNALELEDSALYLCASSFQGGRANEKLFFGSGTQLSVL.